This TCR beta chain was profiled in a study of blood T cell repertoires in COVID-19. Study-wide context: Material from acute and convalescent COVID-19 was sourced from the United States, Italy and Spain.

The assay was immunoSEQ multiplex PCR, and TCRdb's table has in-frame clones only and misses some. The top ten clones hold about 3% of a sample with 250,000 or so clones, roughly 84% of them seen once. Trimming shortened V by 3 bases and J by 4 bases, and 10 bases separated the two germline ends. Germline CDR1 is MDHEN and CDR2 is SYDVKM. CDR3 length: 15 amino acids. This chain links TRBV28 with TRBJ2-6; the D is unclear. This sequence was found in a man aged 50-59 years who had recovered from COVID-19. Sequencing used PBMCs or T cells enriched from blood (not recorded which). In nucleotides, the CDR3 is TGTGCCAGCAGTTTCAGGCGCTCAGGGGCCAACGTCCTGACTTTC. It translates to CASSFRRSGANVLTF.